This T cell receptor (beta chain) is from a study of OX40 agonist ivuxolimab in advanced cancers. Study at large: Every 2 weeks, patients received ivuxolimab intravenously, dosed at 0.01 to 10 mg/kg.

Study results and limitations: Normalized expansion of T-cell clones was also low for some nonresponders.

The CDR3 sequence is 11 residues long. Germline loops: CDR1 SQVTM, CDR2 ANQGSEA. V shed 4 bases, J shed 8 bases, and the junction held 4 bases outside the gene matches. Remarks on this clone: Its antigen is as yet unknown.

Here immunoSEQ multiplex PCR was the method, and the copy in TCRdb shows in-frame clones only, minus some. The table shows 20,000 to 30,000 clones, with roughly 88% occurring only once. The clonotype originates from an adult with an advanced solid tumor such as melanoma, head and neck, liver or kidney cancer. This chain uses TRBV29-1 with TRBJ1-1; 7 bases are shared with TRBD1. The sequencing used CD4+ or CD8+ T cells sorted from blood, collected in a trial of the OX40 agonist ivuxolimab. This chain's CDR3 is CSVGTGGEAFF. Written as DNA, the CDR3 is TGCAGCGTTGGGACAGGTGGAGAAGCTTTCTTT.